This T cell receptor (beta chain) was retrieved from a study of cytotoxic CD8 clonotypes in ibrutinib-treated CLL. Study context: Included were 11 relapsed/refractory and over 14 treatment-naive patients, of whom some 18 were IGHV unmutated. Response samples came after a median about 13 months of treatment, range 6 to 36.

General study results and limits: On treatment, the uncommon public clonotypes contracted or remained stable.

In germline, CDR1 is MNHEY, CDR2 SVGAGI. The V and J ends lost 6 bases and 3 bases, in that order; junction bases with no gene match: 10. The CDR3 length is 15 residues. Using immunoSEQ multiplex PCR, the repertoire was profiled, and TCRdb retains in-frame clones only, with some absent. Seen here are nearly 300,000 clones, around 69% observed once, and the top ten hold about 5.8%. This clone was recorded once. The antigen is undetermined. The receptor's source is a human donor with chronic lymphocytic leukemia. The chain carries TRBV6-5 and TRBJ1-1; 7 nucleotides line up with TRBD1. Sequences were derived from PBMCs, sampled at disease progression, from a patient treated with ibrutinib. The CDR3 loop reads CASRRQGLSDTEAFF. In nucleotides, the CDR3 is TGTGCCAGCAGGCGACAGGGTTTATCGGACACTGAAGCTTTCTTT.